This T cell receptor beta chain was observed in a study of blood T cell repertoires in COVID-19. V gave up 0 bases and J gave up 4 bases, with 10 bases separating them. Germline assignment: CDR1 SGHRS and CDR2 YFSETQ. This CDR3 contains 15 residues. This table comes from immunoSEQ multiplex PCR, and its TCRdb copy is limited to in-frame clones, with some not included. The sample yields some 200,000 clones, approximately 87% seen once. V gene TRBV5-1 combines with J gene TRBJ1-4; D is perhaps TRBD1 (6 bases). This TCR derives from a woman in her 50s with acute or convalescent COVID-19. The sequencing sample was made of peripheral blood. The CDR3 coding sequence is TGCGCCAGCAGCTTGGGGACAGTCAGTAATGAAAAACTGTTTTTT. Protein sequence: CASSLGTVSNEKLFF.